This T cell receptor beta chain was recovered during a study of shared clonotypes between healthy human individuals (dated by TCRdb to 2020 to 2022). In the study overall: A couple of women and a few men aged 18 to 49 years were included in the cohort. For each donor, three plates each were used for CD4 naive and CD4 memory, two plates were used for CD8 naive, and one plate was used for CD8 memory. To estimate repertoire size and how much clonotype sharing occurs between individuals, the study deeply sequenced the blood TCR repertoires of several healthy adults. Different laboratories and diverse techniques were used to prepare libraries and sequence TCR repertoires, to increase sequencing depth and limit assay-specific biases. Each donor's leukapheresis produced roughly between roughly 0.85 and 10 billion PBMCs. The paper's findings and limits, for the study overall: Pairwise subsampling led to the expectation that sequencing depth would affect the degree of clonotype sharing among donors. Sampling was restricted to blood, and TCR repertoires in tissue are likely to differ from TCR repertoires in blood. About 5% of naive CD4, 3.5% of naive CD8, 2.3% of memory CD4, and around 0.42% of memory CD8 clonotypes were shared across several donors. Even with the large sequencing depth, rarefaction of the sorted-subset datasets indicated that sequencing was incomplete. Higher generation probabilities were observed for clonotypes shared by all four sorted-subset donors than for non-shared clonotypes. The genetic and exposure-history diversity represented was limited by the small number of donors. Larger estimated clonotype richness was generally found for naive subsets than for memory subsets.

Healthy HIV-negative adults with no recently reported acute infections or vaccinations were included as donors. Every donor was a Caucasian adult residing in Nashville, Tennessee, USA. Magnetic negative selection was used to enrich CD4+ T cells, after which naive cells were positively selected on CD45RA and the negative fraction became the memory subset. Blood was obtained by leukapheresis, after which PBMCs were separated by Ficoll-Histopaque density gradient centrifugation and cryopreserved in liquid nitrogen vapor phase. Analytical flow cytometry was used to check the purity and quantity of every magnetically sorted T cell population. From each sorted fraction, genomic DNA was isolated and quantified by UV absorbance on a Nanodrop 2000c. As concerns this clone: Its cognate antigen has yet to be identified. No base quality information exists; no much larger clone differs at one position.

Using the deep immunoSEQ assay, multiplex PCR amplified TCR CDR3 regions from genomic DNA. For each cell subset, the extracted genomic DNA was distributed evenly across all wells of several immunoSEQ 96-well plates, and each plate served as one replicate. Each replicate PCR for sorted subsets received about 220 ng genomic DNA, equal to tens of thousands of T cell genomes. The purified libraries were quantified using a Qubit 3.0 fluorometer, sized with a Bioanalyzer 2100, and then quantified again using the KAPA Library Quantification kit. Every immunoSEQ 96-well plate was sequenced on a dedicated single-read 150-cycle Illumina NextSeq 550 flow cell. Concerning the study's data processing: Because the immunoSEQ output held only junctional sequences and lacked quality scores, the filtering could not match the filtering applied to full-length reads. Sequences were annotated with PyIR, a Python wrapper for IgBLAST v1.9, and V/J genes and CDR3 were assigned using IMGT germline references. Reads with weak V/J assignments (E-value above 1e-6), missing CDR3, stop codons, out-of-frame junctions, or ambiguous translated residues were removed. V3J clonotypes were defined as sequences sharing an identical inferred V gene, J gene, and CDR3 amino acid sequence. To compute the percentage overlap between repertoires, the number of shared unique clonotypes was divided by the size of the smaller repertoire. Richness of each repertoire was evaluated using RTK rarefaction, the Chao1 estimator, and Recon v2.1 estimates of unobserved clonotypes. For all TCRbeta clonotypes obtained by the gDNA method from a few donors, generation probabilities were computed with OLGA. In its TCRdb copy, this immuneACCESS table keeps in-frame sequences only and misses some clones. Where compared with another copy, unresolved V genes explain less than half of these, and the others have no known cause. V and J calls and clone size follow that table, whereas D and trimming were derived from the DNA. This sample holds over a million clones; 75% to 85% were observed only once. 0.55% to 0.7% of the sample goes to the ten largest clones.

The CDR3 covers 15 residues, taking in both the cysteine and the phenylalanine. Only the CDR3 DNA stays, 45 bases, in frame from base 1. In the germline V gene, CDR1 corresponds to MNHEY and CDR2 to SVGAGI. V is trimmed back by 5 bases and J by 0 bases, and the junction contains 4 bases that no gene match accounts for. The sequenced sample was memory CD4+ T cells from PBMCs. The cell subset or site label for this specimen denotes: CD45RA-negative fraction. The chain employs TRBV6-5 and TRBJ2-7; TRBD2 aligns with 10 central bases. The receptor was derived from a young man in good health. Some clones in this sample may be carry-over from other donors' samples. The CDR3 reads CASSPSGGSSYEQYF. The nucleotide sequence is given as TGTGCCAGCAGTCCTAGCGGGGGAAGCTCCTACGAGCAGTACTTC.